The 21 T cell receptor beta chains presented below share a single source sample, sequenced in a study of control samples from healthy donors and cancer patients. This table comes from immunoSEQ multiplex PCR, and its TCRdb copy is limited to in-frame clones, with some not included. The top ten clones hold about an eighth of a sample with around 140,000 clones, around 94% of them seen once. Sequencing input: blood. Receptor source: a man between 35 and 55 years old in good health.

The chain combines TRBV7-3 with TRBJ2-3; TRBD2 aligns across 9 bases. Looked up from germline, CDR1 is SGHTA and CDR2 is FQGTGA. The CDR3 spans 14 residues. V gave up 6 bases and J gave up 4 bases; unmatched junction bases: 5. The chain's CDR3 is CASSPGLAPDTQYF. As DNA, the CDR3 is TGTGCCAGCAGTCCGGGACTAGCCCCAGATACGCAGTATTTT.

The CDR3 protein is CASKSPPGDNEKLFF. CDR3 nucleotides: TGTGCCAGCAAATCGCCACCAGGGGATAATGAAAAACTGTTTTTT. V usage is TRBV6-5 and J usage is TRBJ1-4; TRBD1 is a possible D gene (6 bases). Germline assignment: CDR1 MNHEY and CDR2 SVGAGI. The CDR3 has 15 amino acids. V was trimmed by 7 bases and J by 4 bases, leaving 16 bases between them.

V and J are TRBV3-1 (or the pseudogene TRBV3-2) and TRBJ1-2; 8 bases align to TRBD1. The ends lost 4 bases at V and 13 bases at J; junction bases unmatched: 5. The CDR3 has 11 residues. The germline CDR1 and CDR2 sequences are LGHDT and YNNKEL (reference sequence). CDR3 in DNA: TGTGCCAGCAGCCTCCAGGGGGCAATCACCTTC. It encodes CASSLQGAITF.

CDR3 DNA: TGTGCCAGCAGCGTAGGTGGCAGGGAAGTCTCGCGCGGGGCCAACGTCCTGACTTTC. This sequence encodes CASSVGGREVSRGANVLTF. This chain connects TRBV9 to TRBJ2-6, with a tentative D call TRBD1 (5 bases). CDR1 SGDLS and CDR2 YYNGEE come from the germline V gene. CDR3 length: 19 residues. V gave up 0 bases and J gave up 4 bases, with 20 bases separating them.

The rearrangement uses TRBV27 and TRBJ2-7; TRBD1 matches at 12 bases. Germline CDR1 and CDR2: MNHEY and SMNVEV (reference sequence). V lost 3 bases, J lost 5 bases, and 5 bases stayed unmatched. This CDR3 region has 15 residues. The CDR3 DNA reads TGTGCCAGCAGTTTTCTTGGGACAGGGGGCGACGAGCAGTACTTC. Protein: CASSFLGTGGDEQYF.

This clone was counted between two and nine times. For the CDR3, the DNA is TGTGCCAGCAGTGAGACAGATGGCTACACCTTC. Protein product: CASSETDGYTF. The chain couples TRBV2 to TRBJ1-2; possibly TRBD1 for D (5 bases). Germline-derived CDR1 and CDR2 are SNHLY and FYNNEI. Trimming took 3 bases from V and 6 from J, leaving 5 bases between them. This CDR3 is 11 amino acids long.

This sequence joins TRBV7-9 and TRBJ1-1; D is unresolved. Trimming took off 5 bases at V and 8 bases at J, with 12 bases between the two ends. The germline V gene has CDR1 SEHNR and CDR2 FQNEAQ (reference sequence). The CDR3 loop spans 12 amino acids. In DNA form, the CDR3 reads TGTGCCAGCAGCCCTGGATTATGGGAAGCTTTCTTT. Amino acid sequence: CASSPGLWEAFF.

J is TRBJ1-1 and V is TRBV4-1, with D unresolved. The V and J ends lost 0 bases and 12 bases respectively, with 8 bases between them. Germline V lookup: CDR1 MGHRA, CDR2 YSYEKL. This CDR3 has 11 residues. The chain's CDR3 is CASSQDRVTFF. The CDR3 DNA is TGCGCCAGCAGCCAAGATCGGGTCACTTTCTTT.

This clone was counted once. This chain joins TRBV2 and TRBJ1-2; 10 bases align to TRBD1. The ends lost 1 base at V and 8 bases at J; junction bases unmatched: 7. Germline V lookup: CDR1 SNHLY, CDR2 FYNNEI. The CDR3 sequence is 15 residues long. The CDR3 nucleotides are TGTGCCAGCAGTGAAGGACAGGGGGCGGCTCGGGGCTACACCTTC. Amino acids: CASSEGQGAARGYTF.

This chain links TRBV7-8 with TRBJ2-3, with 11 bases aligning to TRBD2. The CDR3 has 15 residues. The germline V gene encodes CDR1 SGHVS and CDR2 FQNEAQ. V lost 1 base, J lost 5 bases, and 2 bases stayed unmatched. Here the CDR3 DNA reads TGTGCCAGCAGCTTAGAAACTAGCGGGGGAGATACGCAGTATTTT. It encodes CASSLETSGGDTQYF.

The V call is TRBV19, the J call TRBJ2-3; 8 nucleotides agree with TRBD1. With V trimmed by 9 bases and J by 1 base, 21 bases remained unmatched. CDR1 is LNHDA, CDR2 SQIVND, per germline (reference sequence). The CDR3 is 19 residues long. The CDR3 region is CARRLKRHRGTLGTDTQYF. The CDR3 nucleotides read TGTGCCAGAAGGCTAAAACGGCACAGGGGGACTTTGGGCACAGATACGCAGTATTTT.

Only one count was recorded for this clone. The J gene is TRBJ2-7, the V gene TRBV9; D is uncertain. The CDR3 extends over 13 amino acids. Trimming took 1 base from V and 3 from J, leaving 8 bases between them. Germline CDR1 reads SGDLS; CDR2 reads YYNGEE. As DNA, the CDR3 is TGTGCCAGCAGCGTACCCAGGATCTACGAGCAGTACTTC. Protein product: CASSVPRIYEQYF.

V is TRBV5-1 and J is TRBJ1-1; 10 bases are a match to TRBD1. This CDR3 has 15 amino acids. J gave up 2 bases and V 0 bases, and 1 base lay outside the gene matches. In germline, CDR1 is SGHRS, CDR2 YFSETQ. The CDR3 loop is CASSLGTGGNTEAFF. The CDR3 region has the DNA TGCGCCAGCAGCTTGGGGACAGGGGGAAACACTGAAGCTTTCTTT.

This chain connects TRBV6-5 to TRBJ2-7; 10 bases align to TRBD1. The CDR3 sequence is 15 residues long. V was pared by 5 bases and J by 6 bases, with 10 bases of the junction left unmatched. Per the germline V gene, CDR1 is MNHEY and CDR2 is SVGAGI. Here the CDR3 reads CASSNQPGQGSEQYF. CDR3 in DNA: TGTGCCAGCAGTAACCAACCGGGACAGGGGTCCGAGCAGTACTTC.

CDR3 in amino acids: CASSLGGQASEKLFF. The CDR3 nucleotides are TGTGCCAGCAGCTTGGGGGGGCAAGCGTCTGAAAAACTGTTTTTT. The J gene is TRBJ1-4, the V gene TRBV5-5; D is perhaps TRBD1 (6 bases). This CDR3 comprises 15 residues. With 0 bases removed from V and 7 bases from J, the gap between germline ends came to 13 bases. CDR1 is SGHKS and CDR2 is YYEKEE in the germline V gene (reference sequence).

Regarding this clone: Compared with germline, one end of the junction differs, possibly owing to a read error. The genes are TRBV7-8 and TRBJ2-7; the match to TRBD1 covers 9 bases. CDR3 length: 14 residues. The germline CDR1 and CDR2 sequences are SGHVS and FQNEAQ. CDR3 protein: CASGLLGTGMEQYF. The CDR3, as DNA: TGTGCCAGCGGCTTGCTGGGGACAGGGATGGAGCAGTACTTC.

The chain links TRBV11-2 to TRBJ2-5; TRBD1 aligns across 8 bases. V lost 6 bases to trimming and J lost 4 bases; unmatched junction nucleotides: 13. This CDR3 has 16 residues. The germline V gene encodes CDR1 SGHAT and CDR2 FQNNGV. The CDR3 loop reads CASSFHFGTGGETQYF. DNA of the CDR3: TGTGCCAGCAGTTTTCACTTCGGGACAGGTGGAGAGACCCAGTACTTC.

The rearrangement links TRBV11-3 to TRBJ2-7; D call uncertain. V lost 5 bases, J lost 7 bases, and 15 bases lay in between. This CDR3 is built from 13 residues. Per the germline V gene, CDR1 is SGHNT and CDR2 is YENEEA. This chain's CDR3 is CASSPTGSYEQYF. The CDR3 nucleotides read TGTGCCAGCAGCCCCACTGGGTCGTATGAGCAGTACTTC. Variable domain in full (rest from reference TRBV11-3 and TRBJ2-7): EAGVVQSPRYKIIEKKQPVAFWCNPISGHNTLYWYLQNLGQGPELLIRYENEEAVDDSQLPKDRFSAERLKGVDSTLKIQPAELGDSAVYLCASSPTGSYEQYFGPGTRLTVT.

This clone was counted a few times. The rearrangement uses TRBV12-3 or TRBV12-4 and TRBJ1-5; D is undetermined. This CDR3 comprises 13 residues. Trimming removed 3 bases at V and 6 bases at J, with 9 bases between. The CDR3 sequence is CASSFSVSQPQHF. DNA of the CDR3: TGTGCCAGCAGTTTCTCCGTAAGTCAGCCCCAGCATTTT.

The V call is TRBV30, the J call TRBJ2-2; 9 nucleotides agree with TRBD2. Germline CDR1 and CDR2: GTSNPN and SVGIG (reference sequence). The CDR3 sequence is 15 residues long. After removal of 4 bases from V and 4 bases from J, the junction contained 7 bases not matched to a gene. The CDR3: CAWTSGTRTTGELFF. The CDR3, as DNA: TGTGCCTGGACTAGCGGGACCCGCACCACCGGGGAGCTGTTTTTT.

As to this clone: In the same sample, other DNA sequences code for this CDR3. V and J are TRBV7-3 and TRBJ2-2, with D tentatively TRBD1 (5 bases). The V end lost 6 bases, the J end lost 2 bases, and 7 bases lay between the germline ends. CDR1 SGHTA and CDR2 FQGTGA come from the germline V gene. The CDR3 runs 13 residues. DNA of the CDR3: TGTGCCAGCAGAGACAGAAACACCGGGGAGCTGTTTTTT. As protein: CASRDRNTGELFF.